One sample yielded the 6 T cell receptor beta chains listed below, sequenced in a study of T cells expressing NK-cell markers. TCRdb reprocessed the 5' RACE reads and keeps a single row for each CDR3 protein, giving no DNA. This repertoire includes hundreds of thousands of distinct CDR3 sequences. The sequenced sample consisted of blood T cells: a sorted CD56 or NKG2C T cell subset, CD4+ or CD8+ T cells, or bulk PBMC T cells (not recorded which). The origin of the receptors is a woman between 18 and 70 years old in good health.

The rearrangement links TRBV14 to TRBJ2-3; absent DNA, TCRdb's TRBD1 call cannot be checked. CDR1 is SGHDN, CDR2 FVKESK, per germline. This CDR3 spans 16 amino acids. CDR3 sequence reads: CASSQELGQGTDTQYF.

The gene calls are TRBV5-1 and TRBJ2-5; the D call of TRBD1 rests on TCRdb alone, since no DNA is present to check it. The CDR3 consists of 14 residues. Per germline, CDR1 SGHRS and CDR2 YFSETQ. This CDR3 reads CASSLRQSQETQYF.

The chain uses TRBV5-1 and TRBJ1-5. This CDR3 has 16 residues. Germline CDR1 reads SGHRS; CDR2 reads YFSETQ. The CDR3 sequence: CASSLAPIESNQPQHF.

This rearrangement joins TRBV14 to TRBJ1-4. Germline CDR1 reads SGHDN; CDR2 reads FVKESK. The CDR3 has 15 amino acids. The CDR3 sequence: CASSQDRATNEKLFF.

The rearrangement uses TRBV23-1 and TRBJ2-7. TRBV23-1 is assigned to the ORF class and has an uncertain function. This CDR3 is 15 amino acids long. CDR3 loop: CASSQSIHSNYEQYF.

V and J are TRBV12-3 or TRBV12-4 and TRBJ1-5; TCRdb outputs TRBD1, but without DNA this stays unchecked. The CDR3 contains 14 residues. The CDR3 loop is CASSPDWGSQPQHF.